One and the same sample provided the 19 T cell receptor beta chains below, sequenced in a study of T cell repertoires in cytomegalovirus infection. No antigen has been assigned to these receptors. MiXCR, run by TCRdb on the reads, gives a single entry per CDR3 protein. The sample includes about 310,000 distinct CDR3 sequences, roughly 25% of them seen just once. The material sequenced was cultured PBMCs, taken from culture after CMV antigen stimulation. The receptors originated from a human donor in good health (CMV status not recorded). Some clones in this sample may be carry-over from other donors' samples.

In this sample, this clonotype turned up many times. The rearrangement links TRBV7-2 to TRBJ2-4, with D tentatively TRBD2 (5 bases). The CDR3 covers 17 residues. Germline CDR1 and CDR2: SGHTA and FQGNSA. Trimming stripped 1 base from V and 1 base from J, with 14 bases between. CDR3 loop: CASSLGTSRGAKNIQYF. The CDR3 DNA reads TGTGCCAGCAGCTTAGGGACCAGCCGAGGGGCCAAAAACATTCAGTACTTC.

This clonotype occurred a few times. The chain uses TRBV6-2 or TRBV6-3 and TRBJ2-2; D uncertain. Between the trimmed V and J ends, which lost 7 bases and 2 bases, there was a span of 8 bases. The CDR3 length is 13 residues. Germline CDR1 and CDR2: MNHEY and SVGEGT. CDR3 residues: CASNIGNTGELFF. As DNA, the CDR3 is TGTGCCAGCAATATAGGCAACACCGGGGAGCTGTTTTTT.

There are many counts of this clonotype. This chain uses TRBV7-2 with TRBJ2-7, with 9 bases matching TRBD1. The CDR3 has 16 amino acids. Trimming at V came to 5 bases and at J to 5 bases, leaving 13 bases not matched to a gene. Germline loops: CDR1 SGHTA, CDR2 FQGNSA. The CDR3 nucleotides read TGTGCCAGCAGCCGCACTCGGGACAGGGCTTCTGACGAGCAGTACTTC. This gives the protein CASSRTRDRASDEQYF.

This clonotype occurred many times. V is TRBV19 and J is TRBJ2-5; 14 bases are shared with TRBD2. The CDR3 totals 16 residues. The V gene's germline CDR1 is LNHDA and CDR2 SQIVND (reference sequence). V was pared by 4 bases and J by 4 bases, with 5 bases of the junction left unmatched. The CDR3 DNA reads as TGTGCCAGTAGTAGAGGGACTAGCGGGAGTTTAGAGACCCAGTACTTC. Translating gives CASSRGTSGSLETQYF.

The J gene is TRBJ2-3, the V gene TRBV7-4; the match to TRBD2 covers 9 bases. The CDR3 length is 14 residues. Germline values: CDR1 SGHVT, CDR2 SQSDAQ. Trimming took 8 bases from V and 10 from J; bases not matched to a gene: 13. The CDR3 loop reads CASPRGGRAVPQYF. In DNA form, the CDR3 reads TGTGCCAGCCCACGGGGCGGGAGGGCGGTCCCGCAGTATTTT.

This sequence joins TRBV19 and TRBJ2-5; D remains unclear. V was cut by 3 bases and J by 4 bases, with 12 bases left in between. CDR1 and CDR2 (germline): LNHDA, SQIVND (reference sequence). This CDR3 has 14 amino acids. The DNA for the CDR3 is TGTGCCAGTAGTATTTTACATCAGAGAGAGACCCAGTACTTC. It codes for CASSILHQRETQYF.

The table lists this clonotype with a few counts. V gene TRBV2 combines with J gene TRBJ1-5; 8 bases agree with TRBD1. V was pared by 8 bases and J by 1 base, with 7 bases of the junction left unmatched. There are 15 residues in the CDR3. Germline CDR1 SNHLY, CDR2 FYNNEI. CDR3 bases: TGTGCCAGCGGTCAGGGGGCGGCAAGCAATCAGCCCCAGCATTTT. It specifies CASGQGAASNQPQHF.

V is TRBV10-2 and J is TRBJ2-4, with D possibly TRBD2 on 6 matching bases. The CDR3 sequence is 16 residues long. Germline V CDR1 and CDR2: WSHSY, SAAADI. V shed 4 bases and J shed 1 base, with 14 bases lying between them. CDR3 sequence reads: CASSGAGWGAKNIQYF. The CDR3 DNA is TGCGCCAGCAGTGGAGCGGGTTGGGGGGCCAAAAACATTCAGTACTTC.

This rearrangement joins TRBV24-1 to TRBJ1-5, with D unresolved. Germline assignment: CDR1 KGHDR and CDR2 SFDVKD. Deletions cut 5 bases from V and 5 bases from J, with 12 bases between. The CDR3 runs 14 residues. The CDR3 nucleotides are TGTGCCACCAGTGTTGCGGGTTCTCATCAGCCCCAGCATTTT. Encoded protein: CATSVAGSHQPQHF.

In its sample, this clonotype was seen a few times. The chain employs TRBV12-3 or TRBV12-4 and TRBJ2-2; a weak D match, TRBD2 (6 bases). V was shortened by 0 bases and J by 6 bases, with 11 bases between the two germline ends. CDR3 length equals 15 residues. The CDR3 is CASSLAGGLPGELFF. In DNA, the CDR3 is TGTGCCAGCAGTTTAGCGGGAGGACTCCCCGGGGAGCTGTTTTTT.

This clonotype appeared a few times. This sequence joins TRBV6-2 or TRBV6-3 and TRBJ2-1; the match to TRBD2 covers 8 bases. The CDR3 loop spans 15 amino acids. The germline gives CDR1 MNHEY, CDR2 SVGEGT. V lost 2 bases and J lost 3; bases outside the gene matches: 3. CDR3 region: CASSYSSGVYNEQFF. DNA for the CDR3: TGTGCCAGCAGTTACAGTAGCGGGGTCTACAATGAGCAGTTCTTC.

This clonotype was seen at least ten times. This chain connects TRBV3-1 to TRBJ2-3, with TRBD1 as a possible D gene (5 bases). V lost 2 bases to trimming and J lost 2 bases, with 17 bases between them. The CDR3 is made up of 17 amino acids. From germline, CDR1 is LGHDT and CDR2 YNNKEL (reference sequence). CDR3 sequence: CASSQRGSSWSTDTQYF. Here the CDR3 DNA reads TGTGCCAGCAGCCAAAGGGGTAGCAGTTGGTCCACAGATACGCAGTATTTT.

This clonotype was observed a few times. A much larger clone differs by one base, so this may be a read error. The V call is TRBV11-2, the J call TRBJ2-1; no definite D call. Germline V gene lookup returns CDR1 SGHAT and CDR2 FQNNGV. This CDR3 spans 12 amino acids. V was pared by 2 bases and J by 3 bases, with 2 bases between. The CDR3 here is CASSLNYNEQFF. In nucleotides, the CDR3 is TGTGCCAGCAGCTTAAACTACAATGAGCAGTTCTTC.

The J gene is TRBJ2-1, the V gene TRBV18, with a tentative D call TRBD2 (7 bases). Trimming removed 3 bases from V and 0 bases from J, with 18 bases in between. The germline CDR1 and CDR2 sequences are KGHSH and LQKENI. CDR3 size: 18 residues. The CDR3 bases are TGTGCCAGCTCACCGACCGCGGGGGCTGCTAGCTCCTACAATGAGCAGTTCTTC. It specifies CASSPTAGAASSYNEQFF.

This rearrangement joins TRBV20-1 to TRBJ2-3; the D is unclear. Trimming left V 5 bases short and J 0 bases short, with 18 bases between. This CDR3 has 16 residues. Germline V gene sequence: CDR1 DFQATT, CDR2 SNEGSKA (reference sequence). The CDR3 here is CSARNRADSSTDTQYF. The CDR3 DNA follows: TGCAGTGCTCGGAATCGGGCAGATTCTAGCACAGATACGCAGTATTTT.

CDR3 nucleotide sequence: TGTGCCAGCAGGGGGGCTTATGGCTACACCTTC. It encodes CASRGAYGYTF. This chain joins TRBV12-3 or TRBV12-4 and TRBJ1-2; tentative D call: TRBD1 (6 bases). The CDR3 runs to 11 residues. Trimming took 6 bases from V and 5 from J, leaving 7 bases between them.

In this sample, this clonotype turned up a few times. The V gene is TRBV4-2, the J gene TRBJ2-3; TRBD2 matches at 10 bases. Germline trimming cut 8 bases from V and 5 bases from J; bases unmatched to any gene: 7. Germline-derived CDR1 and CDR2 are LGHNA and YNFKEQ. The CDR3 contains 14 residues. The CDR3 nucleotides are TGTGCCAGCGGGCAGCTAGCGGGAGAAGATACGCAGTATTTT. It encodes CASGQLAGEDTQYF.

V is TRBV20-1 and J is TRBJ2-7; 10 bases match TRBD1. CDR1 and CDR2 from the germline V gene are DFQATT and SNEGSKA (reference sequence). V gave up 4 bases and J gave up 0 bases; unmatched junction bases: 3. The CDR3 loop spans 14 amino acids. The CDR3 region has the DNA TGCAGTGCTATGGGACAGGGGAGCTCCTACGAGCAGTACTTC. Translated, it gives CSAMGQGSSYEQYF.

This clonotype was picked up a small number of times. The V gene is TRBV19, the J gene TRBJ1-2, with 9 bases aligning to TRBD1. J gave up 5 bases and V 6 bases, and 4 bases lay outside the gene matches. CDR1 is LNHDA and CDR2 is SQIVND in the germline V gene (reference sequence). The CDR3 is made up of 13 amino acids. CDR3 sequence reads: CASSWDREYGYTF. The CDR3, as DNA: TGTGCCAGTAGCTGGGACAGGGAGTATGGCTACACCTTC.